Detailed here is one T cell receptor beta chain. Its target is unknown. UMI labels and 5' RACE were used to prepare the TRB cDNA libraries. Following a re-call of the 5' RACE reads, TCRdb has one entry per CDR3 protein and lacks DNA. The repertoire table contains about 150,000 distinct CDR3 sequences. This specimen comes from a study of CXCR3-negative and CXCR3-positive naive CD8 T cells. General observations from the study: Higher TRB CDR3 hydrophobicity marked CXCR3-positive naive cells relative to CXCR3-negative naive cells.

Germline assignment: CDR1 SEHNR and CDR2 FQNEAQ (reference sequence). The CDR3 spans 15 residues. Sequenced sample: naive CXCR3+ CD8+ T cells from blood. As to subset: CD45RO-CCR7+CD27+CD95- naive CD8+ T cells expressing CXCR3 (TNR3+). The receptor comes from a human donor in good health. Some clones in this sample may be carry-over from other donors' samples. The rearrangement links TRBV7-9 to TRBJ2-7; TCRdb proposes TRBD1, but this gene call is untestable without DNA. CDR3 region: CASRTDRALPYEQYF. The full variable domain, rest sourced from reference TRBV7-9 and TRBJ2-7, is DTGVSQNPRHKITKRGQNVTFRCDPISEHNRLYWYRQTLGQGPEFLTYFQNEAQLEKSRLLSDRFSAERPKGSFSTLEIQRTEQGDSAMYLCASRTDRALPYEQYFGPGTRLTVT.